This TCR beta chain was documented in a study of response to subunit inactivated influenza vaccine. TCRdb re-called the RT-PCR reads with MiXCR, one entry per CDR3 protein. The sample lists 450,000 to 600,000 distinct CDR3 sequences, approximately 7.8% occurring once. CDR1 and CDR2 (germline): MGHRA, YSYEKL. This CDR3 has 13 residues. Deletions cut 4 bases from V and 4 bases from J, with 10 bases between. General study points: Authors suggested few new T cells are recruited by each seasonal influenza vaccination.

Of note for this clonotype: Its matching antigen is unknown.

J is TRBJ1-2 and V is TRBV4-1; tentatively, D is TRBD1 (5 bases). This clonotype was obtained from a man aged 50 to 69 who received an inactivated influenza vaccine. Sequencing used PBMCs from blood, obtained roughly 24 months after vaccination. CDR3 in amino acids: CASSPRGSYGYTF. The CDR3 DNA reads as TGCGCCAGCAGCCCTAGGGGATCCTATGGCTACACCTTC.